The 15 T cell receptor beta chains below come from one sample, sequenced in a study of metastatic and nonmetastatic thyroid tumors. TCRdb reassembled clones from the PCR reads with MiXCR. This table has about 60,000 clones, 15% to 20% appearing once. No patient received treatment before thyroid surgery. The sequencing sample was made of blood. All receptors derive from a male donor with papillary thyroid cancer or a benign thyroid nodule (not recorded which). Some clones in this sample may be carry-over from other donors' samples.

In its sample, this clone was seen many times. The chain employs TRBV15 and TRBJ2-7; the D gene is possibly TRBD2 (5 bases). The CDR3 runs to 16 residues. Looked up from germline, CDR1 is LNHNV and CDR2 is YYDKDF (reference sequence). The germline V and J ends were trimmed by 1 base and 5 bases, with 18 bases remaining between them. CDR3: CATSRADLGSAHEQYF. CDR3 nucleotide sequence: TGTGCCACCAGCAGAGCAGATCTCGGTAGCGCCCACGAGCAGTACTTC.

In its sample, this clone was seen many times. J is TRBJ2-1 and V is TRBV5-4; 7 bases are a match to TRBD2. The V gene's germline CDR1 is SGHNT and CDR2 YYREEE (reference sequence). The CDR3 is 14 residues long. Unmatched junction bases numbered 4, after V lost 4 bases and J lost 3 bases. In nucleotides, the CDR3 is TGTGCCAGCAGCCCCGGGACTATCTACAATGAGCAGTTCTTC. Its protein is CASSPGTIYNEQFF.

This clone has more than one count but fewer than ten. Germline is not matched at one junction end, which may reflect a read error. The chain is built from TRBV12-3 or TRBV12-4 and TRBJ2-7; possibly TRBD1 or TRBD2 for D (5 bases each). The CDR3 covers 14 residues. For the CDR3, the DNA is TGTGTCAGCTGCCACCCCGGGACCTTGGACGAGCAGTACTTC. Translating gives CVSCHPGTLDEQYF.

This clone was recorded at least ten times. CDR3 nucleotide sequence: TGTGCCAGCAGGGATAACTCCGGGACAGCTGATATAATGAACACTGAAGCTTTCTTT. Encoded protein: CASRDNSGTADIMNTEAFF. V gene TRBV6-4 combines with J gene TRBJ1-1, with 7 bases lining up with TRBD1. The CDR3 is made up of 19 amino acids. Germline V gene data show CDR1 as MRHNA and CDR2 as SNTAGT. The V gene end was trimmed by 6 bases and the J gene end by 0 bases; junction bases not matched to a gene: 19.

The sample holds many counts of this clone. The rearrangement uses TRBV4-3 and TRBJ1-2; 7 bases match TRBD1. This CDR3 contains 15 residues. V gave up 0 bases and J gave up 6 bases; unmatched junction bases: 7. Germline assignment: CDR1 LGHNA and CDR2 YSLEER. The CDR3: CASSQDQGVDNGYTF. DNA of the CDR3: TGCGCCAGCAGCCAAGATCAGGGGGTCGATAATGGCTACACCTTC.

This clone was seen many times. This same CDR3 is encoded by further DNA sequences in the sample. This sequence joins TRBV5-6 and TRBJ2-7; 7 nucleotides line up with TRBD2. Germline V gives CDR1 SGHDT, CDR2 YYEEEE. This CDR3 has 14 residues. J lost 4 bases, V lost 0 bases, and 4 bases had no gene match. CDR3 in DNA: TGTGCCAGCAGCTTGGGGGAGGGTCGGTACGAGCAGTACTTC. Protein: CASSLGEGRYEQYF. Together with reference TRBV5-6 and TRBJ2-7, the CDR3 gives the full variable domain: DAGVTQSPTHLIKTRGQQVTLRCSPKSGHDTVSWYQQALGQGPQFIFQYYEEEERQRGNFPDRFSGHQFPNYSSELNVNALLLGDSALYLCASSLGEGRYEQYFGPGTRLTVT.

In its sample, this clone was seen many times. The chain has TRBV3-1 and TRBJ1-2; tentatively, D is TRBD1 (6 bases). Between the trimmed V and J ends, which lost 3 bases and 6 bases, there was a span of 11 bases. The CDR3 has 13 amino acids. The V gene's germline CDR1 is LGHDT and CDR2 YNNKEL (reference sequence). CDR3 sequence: CASSHRGSDGYTF. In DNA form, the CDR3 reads TGTGCCAGCAGCCACAGGGGTAGTGATGGCTACACCTTC.

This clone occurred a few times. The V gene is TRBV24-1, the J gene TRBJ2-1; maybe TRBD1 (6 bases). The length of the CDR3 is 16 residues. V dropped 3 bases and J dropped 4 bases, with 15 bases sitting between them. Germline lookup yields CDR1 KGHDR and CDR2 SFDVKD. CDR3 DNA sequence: TGTGCCACCAGTGATCCACAGGGACCTGTATACAATGAGCAGTTCTTC. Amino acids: CATSDPQGPVYNEQFF.

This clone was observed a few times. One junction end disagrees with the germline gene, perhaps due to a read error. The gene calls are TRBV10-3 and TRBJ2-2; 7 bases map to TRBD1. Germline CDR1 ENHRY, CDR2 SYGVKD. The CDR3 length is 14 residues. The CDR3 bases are TGTGCCATAAATGACAGGGAGAACACCGGGGAGATGTTTTTT. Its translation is CAINDRENTGEMFF.

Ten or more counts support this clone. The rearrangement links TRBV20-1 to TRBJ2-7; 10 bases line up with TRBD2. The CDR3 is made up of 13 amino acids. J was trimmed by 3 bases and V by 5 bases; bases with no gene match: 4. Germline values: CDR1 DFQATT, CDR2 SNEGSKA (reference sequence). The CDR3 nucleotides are TGCAGTGCTGGACTAGCGGTTAGCTACGAGCAGTACGTC. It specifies CSAGLAVSYEQYV.

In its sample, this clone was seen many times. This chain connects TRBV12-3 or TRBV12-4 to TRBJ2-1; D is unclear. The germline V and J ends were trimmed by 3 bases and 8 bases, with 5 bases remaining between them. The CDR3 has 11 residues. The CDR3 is CASSFGYEQFF. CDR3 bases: TGTGCCAGCAGTTTTGGTTATGAGCAGTTCTTC.

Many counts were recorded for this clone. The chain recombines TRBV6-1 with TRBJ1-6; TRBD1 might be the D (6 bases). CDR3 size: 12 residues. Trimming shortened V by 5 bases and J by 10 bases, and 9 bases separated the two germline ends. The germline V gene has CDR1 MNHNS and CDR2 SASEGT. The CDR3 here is CASSKQGSPLHF. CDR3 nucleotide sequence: TGTGCCAGCAGTAAACAGGGCTCACCCCTCCACTTT.

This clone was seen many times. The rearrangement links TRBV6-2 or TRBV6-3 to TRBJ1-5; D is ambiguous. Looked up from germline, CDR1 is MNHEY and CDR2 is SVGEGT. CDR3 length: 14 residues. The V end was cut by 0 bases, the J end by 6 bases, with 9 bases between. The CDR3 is CASSYSLEAQPQHF. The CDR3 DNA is TGTGCCAGCAGTTACTCGCTGGAGGCTCAGCCCCAGCATTTT.

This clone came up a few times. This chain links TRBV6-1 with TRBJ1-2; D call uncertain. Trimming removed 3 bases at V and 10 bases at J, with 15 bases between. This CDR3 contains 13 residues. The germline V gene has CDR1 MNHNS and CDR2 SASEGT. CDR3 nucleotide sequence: TGTGCCAGCAGTGAGCAGGTATTTGGTGTCTACACCTTC. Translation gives CASSEQVFGVYTF.

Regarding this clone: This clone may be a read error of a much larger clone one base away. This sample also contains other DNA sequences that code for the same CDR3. The CDR3 DNA reads as TGCAGTGCTGACAACAGGGGTCCCCCAGATACGCAGTATTTT. Encoded protein: CSADNRGPPDTQYF. The chain has TRBV20-1 and TRBJ2-3, with TRBD1 identical over 7 bases. The CDR3 loop spans 14 amino acids. The germline V gene has CDR1 DFQATT and CDR2 SNEGSKA (reference sequence). Unmatched junction bases numbered 9, after V lost 5 bases and J lost 4 bases.